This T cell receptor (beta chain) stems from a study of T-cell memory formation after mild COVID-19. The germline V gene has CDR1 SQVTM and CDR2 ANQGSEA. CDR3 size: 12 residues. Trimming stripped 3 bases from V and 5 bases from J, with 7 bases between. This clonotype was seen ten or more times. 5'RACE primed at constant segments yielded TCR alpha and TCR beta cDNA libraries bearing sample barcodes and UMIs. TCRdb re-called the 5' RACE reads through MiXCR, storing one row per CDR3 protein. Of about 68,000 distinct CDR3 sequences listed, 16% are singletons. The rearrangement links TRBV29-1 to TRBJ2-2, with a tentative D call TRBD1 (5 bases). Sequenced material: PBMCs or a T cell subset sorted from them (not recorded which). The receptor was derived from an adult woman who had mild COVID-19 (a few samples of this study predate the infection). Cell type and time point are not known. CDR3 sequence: CSVEAGTGELFF. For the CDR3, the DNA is TGCAGCGTTGAGGCAGGGACCGGGGAGCTGTTTTTT.